This note documents a single TCR beta chain sequence. Its antigen is unidentified. There are 16 residues in the CDR3. J was trimmed by 0 bases and V by 5 bases; bases with no gene match: 9. Germline CDR1 PRHDT, CDR2 FYEKMQ (reference sequence). The sample originates from a study of cytomegalovirus exposure and HLA in healthy donors. Findings of the study overall: The study labeled 180 or so TCR beta chains cytomegalovirus-associated.

Repertoires were generated with immunoSEQ multiplex PCR, while TCRdb's copy carries only in-frame clones and drops some. The sample consists of about 330,000 clones, about nine tenths of them appearing once. This clonotype was obtained from a woman aged 18-29 years in good health and CMV-seronegative. The sequencing sample was made of PBMCs. The chain joins TRBV13 to TRBJ2-7; 8 bases match TRBD2. CDR3 residues: CASSPRGAGASYEQYF. Here the CDR3 DNA reads TGTGCCAGCAGCCCAAGGGGAGCGGGGGCCTCCTACGAGCAGTACTTC.